These T cell receptor beta chains were read from a single sample in a study of T cells of healthy individuals. TCRdb called the 5' RACE reads again in MiXCR, with one record for every CDR3 protein. This table holds around 98,000 distinct CDR3 sequences, 17% found once. Source of these receptors: a human donor in good health. CDR3s include the opening cysteine and the closing phenylalanine or tryptophan. The D gene is left open where the match is weak. Expanded clones get a size class; other rows say once, few or many, or leave the size out.

abundance	v_gene	j_gene	d_gene	CDR3aa	CDR3nt
many	TRBV28	TRBJ1-1	TRBD1	CASRLSGTVNTEAFF	TGTGCCAGCAGACTATCAGGGACAGTGAACACTGAAGCTTTCTTT
few	TRBV2	TRBJ2-2	-	CASRKQGVDGELFF	TGTGCCAGCAGGAAACAGGGCGTGGACGGGGAGCTGTTTTTT
-	TRBV3-1	TRBJ1-6	-	CASRVSAGDSPLHF	TGTGCCAGCAGGGTCTCGGCGGGCGATTCACCCCTCCACTTT
-	TRBV18	TRBJ1-3	-	CASSPAIGRGVLSFSGNTIYF	TGTGCCAGCTCACCTGCAATAGGACGAGGGGTGCTCTCATTTTCTGGAAACACCATATATTTT
many	TRBV28	TRBJ2-7	-	CASSTDGLPEYEQYF	TGTGCCAGCAGTACCGACGGACTTCCAGAATACGAGCAGTACTTC
few	TRBV29-1	TRBJ2-5	-	CSVVLWGYQETQYF	TGCAGCGTCGTCCTTTGGGGGTACCAAGAGACCCAGTACTTC
many	TRBV20-1	TRBJ2-7	TRBD2	CSARGGNFHEQYF	TGCAGTGCTAGGGGGGGGAATTTCCACGAGCAGTACTTC
few	TRBV2	TRBJ2-1	-	CASSGLGGDEQFF	TGTGCCAGCAGTGGGCTGGGGGGTGATGAGCAGTTCTTC
many	TRBV29-1	TRBJ2-7	TRBD2	CSVGGRDSGVPSYEQYF	TGCAGCGTTGGAGGTCGGGATAGCGGGGTCCCCTCCTACGAGCAGTACTTC
many	TRBV3-1	TRBJ2-3	-	CASSLQTGATQYF	TGTGCCAGCAGCCTCCAGACCGGGGCTACGCAGTATTTT
many	TRBV28	TRBJ2-3	-	CASSLSGTDTQYF	TGTGCCAGCAGTTTATCAGGGACAGATACGCAGTATTTT
many	TRBV15	TRBJ2-2	TRBD1	CATSRLTGTELFF	TGTGCCACCAGCAGACTGACAGGGACGGAGCTGTTTTTT
few	TRBV27	TRBJ2-6	TRBD2	CASSFRTSGRVSGANVLTF	TGTGCCAGCAGTTTTAGGACTAGCGGGAGGGTCTCTGGGGCCAACGTCCTGACTTTC
-	TRBV3-1	TRBJ2-3	TRBD2	CASSLRSGGPGSDTQYF	TGTGCCAGCAGCCTACGGAGCGGGGGCCCCGGGTCAGATACGCAGTATTTT
many	TRBV20-1	TRBJ2-7	-	CSAPLREYEQYF	TGCAGTGCTCCTCTGCGGGAATACGAGCAGTACTTC
many	TRBV7-2	TRBJ2-3	-	CASSLTGRNTDTQYF	TGTGCCAGCAGCTTAACGGGTAGGAACACAGATACGCAGTATTTT
-	TRBV25-1	TRBJ2-5	-	CASSESPPTREETQYF	TGTGCCAGCAGTGAATCCCCACCCACTAGGGAAGAGACCCAGTACTTC
-	TRBV28	TRBJ2-7	TRBD2	CASSFSSGGGEQYF	TGTGCCAGCAGTTTTTCCAGCGGGGGCGGGGAGCAGTACTTC
many	TRBV4-1	TRBJ2-7	TRBD2	CASSQIPGLARYYEQYF	TGCGCCAGCAGCCAAATACCGGGACTAGCGAGATACTACGAGCAGTACTTC
-	TRBV7-2	TRBJ1-6	-	CASSRKEVANSPLHF	TGTGCCAGCAGCCGAAAGGAGGTGGCTAATTCACCCCTCCACTTT
many	TRBV11-2	TRBJ2-3	-	CASSLETGYTQYF	TGTGCCAGCAGCTTAGAAACTGGGTATACGCAGTATTTT
-	TRBV6-2/TRBV6-3	TRBJ2-4	-	CASSSLGTGAKNIQYF	TGTGCCAGCAGTTCCCTGGGGACGGGGGCCAAAAACATTCAGTACTTC
-	TRBV5-1	TRBJ2-6	TRBD1	CASSSRQGSGANVLTF	TGCGCCAGCAGCTCCCGACAGGGCTCTGGGGCCAACGTCCTGACTTTC
-	TRBV18	TRBJ1-2	TRBD1	CASSPQPGGLDGYTF	TGTGCCAGCTCACCACAACCAGGGGGCCTTGATGGCTACACCTTC
few	TRBV27	TRBJ2-3	-	CASSLPSQLTQYF	TGTGCCAGCAGTTTACCTAGCCAGCTCACGCAGTATTTT
many	TRBV2	TRBJ1-5	-	CASMRDSNQPQHF	TGTGCCAGCATGCGGGACAGCAATCAGCCCCAGCATTTT
-	TRBV2	TRBJ2-1	-	CASRGAGYTGEQFF	TGTGCCAGCAGAGGGGCCGGATACACCGGTGAGCAGTTCTTC
many	TRBV29-1	TRBJ2-1	-	CSVDSGGDEQFF	TGCAGCGTTGATTCGGGCGGGGATGAGCAGTTCTTC
-	TRBV4-1	TRBJ2-5	TRBD2	CASSPTTSAQETQYF	TGCGCCAGCAGCCCAACCACTAGCGCCCAAGAGACCCAGTACTTC
-	TRBV6-5	TRBJ1-4	TRBD1	CASSYDPTGVREKLFF	TGTGCCAGCAGTTACGACCCCACAGGGGTGCGAGAAAAACTGTTTTTT
-	TRBV6-5	TRBJ1-6	TRBD1	CASSYSRPGGYSPLHF	TGTGCCAGCAGTTACTCCCGGCCAGGGGGCTATTCACCCCTCCACTTT
many	TRBV29-1	TRBJ2-3	-	CSVEANTDTQYF	TGCAGCGTTGAAGCCAACACAGATACGCAGTATTTT
few	TRBV30	TRBJ2-5	TRBD1	CAWSGLPGTGKEETQYF	TGTGCCTGGAGTGGACTCCCCGGGACAGGGAAAGAAGAGACCCAGTACTTC
-	TRBV5-1	TRBJ1-2	TRBD1	CASSVTGNYGYTF	TGCGCCAGCAGCGTGACAGGGAACTATGGCTACACCTTC
few	TRBV19	TRBJ2-7	-	CASRQPSYEQYF	TGTGCCAGTCGACAGCCCTCCTACGAGCAGTACTTC
few	TRBV24-1	TRBJ2-7	-	CATSDPQGPYEQYF	TGTGCCACCAGTGACCCACAGGGTCCGTACGAGCAGTACTTC
-	TRBV5-1	TRBJ1-1	-	CASRLQGNTEAFF	TGCGCCAGCAGGTTACAGGGGAACACTGAAGCTTTCTTT
-	TRBV20-1	TRBJ1-4	-	CSARTHGTGKLFF	TGCAGTGCTAGGACCCACGGGACTGGGAAACTGTTTTTT
-	TRBV4-2	TRBJ1-5	-	CASSQDESDQPQHF	TGTGCCAGCAGCCAAGATGAGTCTGATCAGCCCCAGCATTTT
few	TRBV29-1	TRBJ2-3	-	CSVERSGGVAQYF	TGCAGCGTTGAACGAAGCGGCGGCGTCGCGCAGTATTTT
few	TRBV10-3	TRBJ1-4	-	CAISESTAEKLFF	TGTGCCATCAGTGAGTCGACGGCGGAAAAACTGTTTTTT
few	TRBV7-9	TRBJ1-2	-	CASSLGGVHGYTF	TGTGCCAGCAGCTTAGGAGGGGTGCATGGCTACACCTTC
-	TRBV9	TRBJ1-5	TRBD1	CASSVGTGDNQPQHF	TGTGCCAGCAGCGTAGGGACAGGGGACAATCAGCCCCAGCATTTT
few	TRBV19	TRBJ1-2	-	CASSSSSGHFYGYTF	TGTGCCAGTAGTTCTAGTTCGGGACATTTTTATGGCTACACCTTC
many	TRBV5-1	TRBJ2-1	-	CASTPLRDRNNEQFF	TGCGCCAGCACGCCCTTGCGGGACAGAAACAATGAGCAGTTCTTC
-	TRBV20-1	TRBJ1-4	-	CSARERFNEKLFF	TGCAGTGCTAGAGAACGGTTTAATGAAAAACTGTTTTTT